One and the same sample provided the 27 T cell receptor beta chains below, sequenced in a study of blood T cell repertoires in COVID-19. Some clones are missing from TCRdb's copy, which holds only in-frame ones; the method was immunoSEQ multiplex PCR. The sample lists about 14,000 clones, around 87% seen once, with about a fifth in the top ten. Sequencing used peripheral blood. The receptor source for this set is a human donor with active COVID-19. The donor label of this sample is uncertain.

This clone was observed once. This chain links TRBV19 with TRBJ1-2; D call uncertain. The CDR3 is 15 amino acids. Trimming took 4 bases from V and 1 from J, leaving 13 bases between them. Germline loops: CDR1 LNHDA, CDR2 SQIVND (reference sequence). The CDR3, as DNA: TGTGCCAGTAGTAAGGAGGGATCGGTTAACTATGGCTACACCTTC. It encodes CASSKEGSVNYGYTF. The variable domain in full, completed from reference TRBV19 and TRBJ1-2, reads DGGITQSPKYLFRKEGQNVTLSCEQNLNHDAMYWYRQDPGQGLRLIYYSQIVNDFQKGDIAEGYSVSREKKESFPLTVTSAQKNPTAFYLCASSKEGSVNYGYTFGSGTRLTVV.

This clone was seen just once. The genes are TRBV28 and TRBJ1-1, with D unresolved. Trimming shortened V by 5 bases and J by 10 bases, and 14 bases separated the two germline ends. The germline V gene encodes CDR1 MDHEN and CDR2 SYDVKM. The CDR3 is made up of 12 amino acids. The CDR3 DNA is TGTGCCAGCAGTGCCCGGCGGGAGGGAGCTTTCTTT. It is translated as CASSARREGAFF.

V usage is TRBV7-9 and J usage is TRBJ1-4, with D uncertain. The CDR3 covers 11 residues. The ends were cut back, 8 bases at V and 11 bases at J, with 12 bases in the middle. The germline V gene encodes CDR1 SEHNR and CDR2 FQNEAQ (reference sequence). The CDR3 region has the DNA TGTGCCAGCGAAAAGGGAGGGAAACTGTTTTTT. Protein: CASEKGGKLFF.

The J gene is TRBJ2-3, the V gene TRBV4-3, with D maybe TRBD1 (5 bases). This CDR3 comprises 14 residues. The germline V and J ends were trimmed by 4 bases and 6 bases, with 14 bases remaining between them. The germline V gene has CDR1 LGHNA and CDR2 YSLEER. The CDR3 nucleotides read TGCGCCAGCAGCCCAGACCGCAACAGGGATACGCAGTATTTT. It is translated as CASSPDRNRDTQYF.

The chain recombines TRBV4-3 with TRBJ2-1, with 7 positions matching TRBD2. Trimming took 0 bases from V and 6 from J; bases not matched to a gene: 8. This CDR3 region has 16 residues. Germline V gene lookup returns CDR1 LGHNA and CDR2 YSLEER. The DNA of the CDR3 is TGCGCCAGCAGCCAAGATGGTATGAGCGGGACCAATGAGCAGTTCTTC. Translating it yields CASSQDGMSGTNEQFF.

The CDR3 nucleotides are TGCAGCGTTGGCGCAGGGGGACCCTATGGCTACACCTTC. Translation gives CSVGAGGPYGYTF. The V gene is TRBV29-1, the J gene TRBJ1-2; 7 bases match TRBD1. J lost 4 bases, V lost 4 bases, and 6 bases had no gene match. The germline gives CDR1 SQVTM, CDR2 ANQGSEA. The CDR3 runs to 13 residues.

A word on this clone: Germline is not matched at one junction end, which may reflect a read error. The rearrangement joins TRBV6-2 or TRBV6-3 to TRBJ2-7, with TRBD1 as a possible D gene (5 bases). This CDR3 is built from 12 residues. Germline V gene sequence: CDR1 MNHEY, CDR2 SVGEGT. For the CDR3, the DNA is TGTGCCAGCAGTGACACAGGACAATTCGCGGACTTC. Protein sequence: CASSDTGQFADF.

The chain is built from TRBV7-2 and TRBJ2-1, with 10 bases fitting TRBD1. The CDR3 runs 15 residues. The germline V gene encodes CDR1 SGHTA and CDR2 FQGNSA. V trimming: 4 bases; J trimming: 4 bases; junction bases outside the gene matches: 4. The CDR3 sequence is CASSSDRGVYNEQFF. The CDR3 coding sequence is TGTGCCAGCAGCTCGGACAGGGGGGTTTACAATGAGCAGTTCTTC. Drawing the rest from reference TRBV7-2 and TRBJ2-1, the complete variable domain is GAGVSQSPSNKVTEKGKDVELRCDPISGHTALYWYRQSLGQGLEFLIYFQGNSAPDKSGLPSDRFSAERTGGSVSTLTIQRTQQEDSAVYLCASSSDRGVYNEQFFGPGTRLTVL.

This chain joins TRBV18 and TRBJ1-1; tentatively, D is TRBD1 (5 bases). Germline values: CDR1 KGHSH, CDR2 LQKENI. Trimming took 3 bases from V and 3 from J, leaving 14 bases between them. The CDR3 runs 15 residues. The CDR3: CASSPPQGIYTEAFF. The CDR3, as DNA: TGTGCCAGCTCACCGCCGCAGGGTATATACACTGAAGCTTTCTTT. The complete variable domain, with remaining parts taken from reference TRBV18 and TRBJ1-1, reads NAGVMQNPRHLVRRRGQEARLRCSPMKGHSHVYWYRQLPEEGLKFMVYLQKENIIDESGMPKERFSAEFPKEGPSILRIQQVVRGDSAAYFCASSPPQGIYTEAFFGQGTRLTVV.

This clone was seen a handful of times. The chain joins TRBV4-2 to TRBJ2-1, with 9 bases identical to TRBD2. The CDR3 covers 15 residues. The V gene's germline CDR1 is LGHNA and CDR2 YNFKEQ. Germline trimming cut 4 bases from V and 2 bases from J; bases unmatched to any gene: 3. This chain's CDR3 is CASSRAGGPYNEQFF. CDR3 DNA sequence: TGTGCCAGCAGCCGGGCGGGGGGGCCCTACAATGAGCAGTTCTTC.

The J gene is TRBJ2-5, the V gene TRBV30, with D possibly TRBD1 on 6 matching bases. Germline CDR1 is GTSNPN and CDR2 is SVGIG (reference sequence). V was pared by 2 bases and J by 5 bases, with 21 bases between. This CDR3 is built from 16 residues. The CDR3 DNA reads TGTGCCTGGAGTAGCCCTAAGAACAGGGAGTTCGAGACCCAGTACTTC. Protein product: CAWSSPKNREFETQYF.

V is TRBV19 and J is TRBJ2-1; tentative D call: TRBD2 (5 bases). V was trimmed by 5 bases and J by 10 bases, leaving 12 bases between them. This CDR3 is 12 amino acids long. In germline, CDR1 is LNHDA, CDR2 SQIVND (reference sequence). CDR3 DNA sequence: TGTGCCAGTAGTCTCGGACTCCAGGAGCAGTTCTTC. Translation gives CASSLGLQEQFF. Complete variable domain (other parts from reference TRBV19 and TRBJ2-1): DGGITQSPKYLFRKEGQNVTLSCEQNLNHDAMYWYRQDPGQGLRLIYYSQIVNDFQKGDIAEGYSVSREKKESFPLTVTSAQKNPTAFYLCASSLGLQEQFFGPGTRLTVL.

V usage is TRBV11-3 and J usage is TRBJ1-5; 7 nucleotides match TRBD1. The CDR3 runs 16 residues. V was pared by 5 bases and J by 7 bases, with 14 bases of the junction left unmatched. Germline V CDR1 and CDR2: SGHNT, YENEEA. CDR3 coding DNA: TGTGCCAGCAGCCATCCGACCAAGGGGGCGGGGCAGCCCCAGCATTTT. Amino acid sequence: CASSHPTKGAGQPQHF.

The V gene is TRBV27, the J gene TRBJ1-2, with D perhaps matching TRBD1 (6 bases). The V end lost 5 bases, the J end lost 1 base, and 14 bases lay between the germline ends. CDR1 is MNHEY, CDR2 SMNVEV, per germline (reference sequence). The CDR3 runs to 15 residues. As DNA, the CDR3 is TGTGCCAGCAGTCCGGGACAATTACTTAACTATGGCTACACCTTC. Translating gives CASSPGQLLNYGYTF.

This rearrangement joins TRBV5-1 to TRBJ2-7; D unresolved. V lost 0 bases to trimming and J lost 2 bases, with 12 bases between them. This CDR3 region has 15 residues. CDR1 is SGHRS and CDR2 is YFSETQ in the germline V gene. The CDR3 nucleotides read TGCGCCAGCAGCTTGGAAAGCCTGATAACCTACGAGCAGTACTTC. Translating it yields CASSLESLITYEQYF.

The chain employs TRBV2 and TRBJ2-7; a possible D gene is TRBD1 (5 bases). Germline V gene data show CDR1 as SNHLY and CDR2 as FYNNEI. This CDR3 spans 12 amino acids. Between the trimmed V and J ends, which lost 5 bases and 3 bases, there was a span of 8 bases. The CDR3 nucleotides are TGTGCCAGCAGTAGACAGTTCTACGAGCAGTACTTC. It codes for CASSRQFYEQYF.

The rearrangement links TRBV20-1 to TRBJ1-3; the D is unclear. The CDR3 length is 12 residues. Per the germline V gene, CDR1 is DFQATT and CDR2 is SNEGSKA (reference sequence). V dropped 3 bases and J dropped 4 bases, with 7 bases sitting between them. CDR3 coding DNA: TGCAGTGCTAGTTTGCAGGGAAACACCATATATTTT. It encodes CSASLQGNTIYF.

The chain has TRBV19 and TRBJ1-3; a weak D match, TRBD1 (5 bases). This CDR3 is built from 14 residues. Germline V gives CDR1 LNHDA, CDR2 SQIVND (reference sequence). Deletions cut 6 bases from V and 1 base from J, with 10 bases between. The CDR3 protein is CASRKDSSGNTIYF. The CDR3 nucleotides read TGTGCCAGTAGAAAAGACAGTTCTGGAAACACCATATATTTT.

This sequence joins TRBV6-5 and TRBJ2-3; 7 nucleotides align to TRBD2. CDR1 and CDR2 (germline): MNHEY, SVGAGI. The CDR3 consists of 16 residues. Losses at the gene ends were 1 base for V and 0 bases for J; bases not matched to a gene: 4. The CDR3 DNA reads TGTGCCAGCAGTTACTACGGGACTACTAGCACAGATACGCAGTATTTT. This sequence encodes CASSYYGTTSTDTQYF.

The chain's CDR3 is CASIMDKTPYTF. The CDR3 DNA reads TGTGCCAGCATTATGGACAAAACCCCCTACACCTTC. The rearrangement uses TRBV2 and TRBJ1-2, with D perhaps TRBD1 (5 bases). CDR3 size: 12 residues. Trimming shortened V by 7 bases and J by 10 bases, and 16 bases separated the two germline ends. CDR1 is SNHLY and CDR2 is FYNNEI in the germline V gene.

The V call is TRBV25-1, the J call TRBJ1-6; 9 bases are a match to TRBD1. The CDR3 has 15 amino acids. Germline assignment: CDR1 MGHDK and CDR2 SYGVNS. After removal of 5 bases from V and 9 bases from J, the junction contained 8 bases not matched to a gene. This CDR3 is CASSNTGGRGSPLHF. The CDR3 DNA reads TGTGCCAGCAGTAATACAGGGGGCAGGGGTTCACCCCTCCACTTT. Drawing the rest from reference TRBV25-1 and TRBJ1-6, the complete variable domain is EADIYQTPRYLVIGTGKKITLECSQTMGHDKMYWYQQDPGMELHLIHYSYGVNSTEKGDLSSESTVSRIRTEHFPLTLESARPSHTSQYLCASSNTGGRGSPLHFGNGTRLTVT.

The CDR3 reads CASSRYPGQPQHF. CDR3 in DNA: TGCGCCAGCAGCAGGTATCCGGGTCAGCCCCAGCATTTT. The chain employs TRBV5-1 and TRBJ1-5; no clear D gene. Germline CDR1 and CDR2: SGHRS and YFSETQ. The CDR3 contains 13 residues. Trimming pared 4 bases from V and 6 bases from J, leaving 11 bases between.

In DNA, the CDR3 is TGTGCCAGCAGTCCGACAGGGTCAAGCTATGGCTACACCTTC. Residues: CASSPTGSSYGYTF. The chain employs TRBV28 and TRBJ1-2, with 7 bases lining up with TRBD1. CDR3 length equals 14 residues. CDR1 is MDHEN and CDR2 is SYDVKM in the germline V gene. V dropped 5 bases and J dropped 4; count of bases not matched to a gene: 7.

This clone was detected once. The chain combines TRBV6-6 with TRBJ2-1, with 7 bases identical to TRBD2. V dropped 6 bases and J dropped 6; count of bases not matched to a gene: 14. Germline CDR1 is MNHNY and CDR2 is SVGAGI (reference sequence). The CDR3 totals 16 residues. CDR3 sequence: CASRPPTSAYLNEQFF. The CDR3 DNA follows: TGTGCCAGCAGACCTCCTACTAGCGCGTATCTCAATGAGCAGTTCTTC.

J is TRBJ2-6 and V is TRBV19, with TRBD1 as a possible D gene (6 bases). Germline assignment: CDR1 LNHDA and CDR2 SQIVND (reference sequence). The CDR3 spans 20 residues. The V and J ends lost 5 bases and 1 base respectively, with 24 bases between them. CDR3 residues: CASSGFRGVKGSSGANVLTF. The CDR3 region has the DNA TGTGCCAGTAGTGGGTTCAGGGGAGTAAAGGGCTCTTCTGGGGCCAACGTCCTGACTTTC.

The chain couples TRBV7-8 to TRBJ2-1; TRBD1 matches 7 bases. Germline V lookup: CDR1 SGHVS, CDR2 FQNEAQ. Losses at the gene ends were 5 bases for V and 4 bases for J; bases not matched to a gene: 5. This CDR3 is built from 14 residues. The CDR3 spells CASSDGTVYNEQFF. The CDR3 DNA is TGTGCCAGCAGCGACGGGACAGTGTACAATGAGCAGTTCTTC.

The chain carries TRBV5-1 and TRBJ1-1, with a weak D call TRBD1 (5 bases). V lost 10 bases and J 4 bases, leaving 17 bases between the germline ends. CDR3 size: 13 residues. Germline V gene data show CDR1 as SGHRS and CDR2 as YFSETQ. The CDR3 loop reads CASRTGVLTEAFF. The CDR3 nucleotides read TGCGCCTCCAGAACGGGGGTACTCACTGAAGCTTTCTTT.